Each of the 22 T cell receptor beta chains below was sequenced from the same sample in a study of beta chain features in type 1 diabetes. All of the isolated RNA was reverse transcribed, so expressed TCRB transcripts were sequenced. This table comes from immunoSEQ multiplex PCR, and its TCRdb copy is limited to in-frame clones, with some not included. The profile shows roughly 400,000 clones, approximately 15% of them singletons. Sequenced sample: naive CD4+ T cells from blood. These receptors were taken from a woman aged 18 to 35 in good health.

The CDR3 here is CAWRGLGSYNEQFF. The CDR3 nucleotides are TGTGCCTGGAGGGGACTAGGCTCCTACAATGAGCAGTTCTTC. The chain links TRBV30 to TRBJ2-1; 8 bases line up with TRBD2. The junction had 1 base not matched to a gene; V was cut back by 3 bases and J by 0 bases. This CDR3 is built from 14 residues. Germline V lookup: CDR1 GTSNPN, CDR2 SVGIG (reference sequence).

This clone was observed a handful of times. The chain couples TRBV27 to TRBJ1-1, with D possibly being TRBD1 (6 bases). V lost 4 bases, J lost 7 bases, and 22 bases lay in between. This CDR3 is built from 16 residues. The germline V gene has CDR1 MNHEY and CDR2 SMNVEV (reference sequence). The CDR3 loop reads CASSSHGQWDLGEAFF. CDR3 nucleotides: TGTGCCAGCAGTTCCCACGGACAGTGGGACCTCGGTGAAGCTTTCTTT.

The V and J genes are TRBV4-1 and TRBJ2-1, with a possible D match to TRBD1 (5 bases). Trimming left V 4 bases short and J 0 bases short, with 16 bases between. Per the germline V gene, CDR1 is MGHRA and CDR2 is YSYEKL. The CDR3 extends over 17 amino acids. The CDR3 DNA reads TGCGCCAGCAGCCGGCAGGGTGGGGCATACTCCTACAATGAGCAGTTCTTC. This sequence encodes CASSRQGGAYSYNEQFF.

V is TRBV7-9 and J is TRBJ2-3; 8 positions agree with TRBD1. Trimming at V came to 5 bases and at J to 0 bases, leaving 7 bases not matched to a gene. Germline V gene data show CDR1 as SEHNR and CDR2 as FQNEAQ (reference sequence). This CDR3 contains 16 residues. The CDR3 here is CASSTHGTGSTDTQYF. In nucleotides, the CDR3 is TGTGCCAGCAGCACGCACGGGACAGGAAGCACAGATACGCAGTATTTT.

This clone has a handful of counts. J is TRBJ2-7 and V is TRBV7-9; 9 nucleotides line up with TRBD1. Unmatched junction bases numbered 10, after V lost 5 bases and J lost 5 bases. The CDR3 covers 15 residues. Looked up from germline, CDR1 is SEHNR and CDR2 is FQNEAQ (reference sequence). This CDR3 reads CASSATGTGWDEQYF. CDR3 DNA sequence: TGTGCCAGCAGCGCTACCGGGACAGGGTGGGACGAGCAGTACTTC.

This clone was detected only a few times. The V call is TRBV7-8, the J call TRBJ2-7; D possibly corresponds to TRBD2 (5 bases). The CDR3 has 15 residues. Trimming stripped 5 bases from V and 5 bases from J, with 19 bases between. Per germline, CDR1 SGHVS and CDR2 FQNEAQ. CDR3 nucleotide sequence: TGTGCCAGCAGCCGGGTTAGAGGGTCCCGGGACGAGCAGTACTTC. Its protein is CASSRVRGSRDEQYF.

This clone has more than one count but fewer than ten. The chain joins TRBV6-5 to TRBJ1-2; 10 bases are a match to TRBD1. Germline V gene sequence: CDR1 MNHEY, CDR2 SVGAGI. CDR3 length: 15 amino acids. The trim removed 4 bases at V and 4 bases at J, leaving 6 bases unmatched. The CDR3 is CASSSGQGLGYGYTF. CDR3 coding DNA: TGTGCCAGCAGTTCGGGACAGGGGTTGGGCTATGGCTACACCTTC.

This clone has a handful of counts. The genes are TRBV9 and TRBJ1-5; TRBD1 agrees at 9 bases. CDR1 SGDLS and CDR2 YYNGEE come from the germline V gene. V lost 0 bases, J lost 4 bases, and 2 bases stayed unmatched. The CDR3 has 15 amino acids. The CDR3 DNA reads TGTGCCAGCAGCGTAGGACAGGGGGTGAATCAGCCCCAGCATTTT. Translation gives CASSVGQGVNQPQHF.

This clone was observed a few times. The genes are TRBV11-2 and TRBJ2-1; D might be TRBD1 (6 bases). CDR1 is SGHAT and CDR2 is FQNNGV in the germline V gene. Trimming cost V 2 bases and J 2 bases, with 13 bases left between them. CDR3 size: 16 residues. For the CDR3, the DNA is TGTGCCAGCAGCTTATACATGGACAGAGCCTACAATGAGCAGTTCTTC. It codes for CASSLYMDRAYNEQFF.

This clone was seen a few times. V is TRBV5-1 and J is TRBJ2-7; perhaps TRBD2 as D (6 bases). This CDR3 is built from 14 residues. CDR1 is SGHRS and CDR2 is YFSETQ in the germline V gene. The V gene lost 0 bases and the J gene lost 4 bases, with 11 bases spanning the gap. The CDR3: CASSLGISGYEQYF. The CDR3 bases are TGCGCCAGCAGCTTGGGCATTAGCGGATACGAGCAGTACTTC.

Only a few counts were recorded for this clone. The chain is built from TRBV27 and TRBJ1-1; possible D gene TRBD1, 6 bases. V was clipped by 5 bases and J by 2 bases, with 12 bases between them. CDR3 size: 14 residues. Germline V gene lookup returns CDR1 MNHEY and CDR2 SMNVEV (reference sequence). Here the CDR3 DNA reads TGTGCCAGCAGTGGGCCGGGACACAACACTGAAGCTTTCTTT. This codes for CASSGPGHNTEAFF.

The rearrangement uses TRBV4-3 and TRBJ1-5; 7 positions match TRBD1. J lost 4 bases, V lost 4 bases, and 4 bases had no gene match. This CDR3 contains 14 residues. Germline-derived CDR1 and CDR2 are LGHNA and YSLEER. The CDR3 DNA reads TGCGCCAGCAGCCTAAACAGGGGAAATCAGCCCCAGCATTTT. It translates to CASSLNRGNQPQHF.

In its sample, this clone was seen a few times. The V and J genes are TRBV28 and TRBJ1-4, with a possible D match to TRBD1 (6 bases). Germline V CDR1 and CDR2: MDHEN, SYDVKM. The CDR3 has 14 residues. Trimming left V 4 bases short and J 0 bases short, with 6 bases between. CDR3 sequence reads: CASSSGATNEKLFF. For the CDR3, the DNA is TGTGCCAGCAGTTCAGGGGCAACTAATGAAAAACTGTTTTTT.

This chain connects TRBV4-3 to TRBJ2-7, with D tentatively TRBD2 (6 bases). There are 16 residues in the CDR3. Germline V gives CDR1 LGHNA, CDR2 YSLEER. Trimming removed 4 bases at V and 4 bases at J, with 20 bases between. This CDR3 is CASSPTRAYGGYEQYF. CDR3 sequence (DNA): TGCGCCAGCAGCCCCACGCGGGCGTACGGGGGTTACGAGCAGTACTTC.

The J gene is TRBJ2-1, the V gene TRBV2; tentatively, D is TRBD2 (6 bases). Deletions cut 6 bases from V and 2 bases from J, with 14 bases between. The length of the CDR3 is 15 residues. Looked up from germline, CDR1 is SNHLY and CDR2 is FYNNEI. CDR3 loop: CASRRLVAAYNEQFF. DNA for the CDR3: TGTGCCAGCAGGCGACTAGTGGCGGCCTACAATGAGCAGTTCTTC. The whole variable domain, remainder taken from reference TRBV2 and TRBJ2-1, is EPEVTQTPSHQVTQMGQEVILRCVPISNHLYFYWYRQILGQKVEFLVSFYNNEISEKSEIFDDQFSVERPDGSNFTLKIRSTKLEDSAMYFCASRRLVAAYNEQFFGPGTRLTVL.

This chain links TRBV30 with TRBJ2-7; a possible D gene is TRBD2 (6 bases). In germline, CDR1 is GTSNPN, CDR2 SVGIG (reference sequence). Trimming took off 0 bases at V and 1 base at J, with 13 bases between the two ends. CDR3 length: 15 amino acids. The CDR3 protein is CAWSVRGAGSYEQYF. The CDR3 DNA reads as TGTGCCTGGAGTGTACGAGGTGCGGGGTCCTACGAGCAGTACTTC.

The CDR3 DNA reads TGTGCCAGCAGCGAGATGGGACAGACGAACACTGAAGCTTTCTTT. It translates to CASSEMGQTNTEAFF. This chain uses TRBV9 with TRBJ1-1; 7 nucleotides align to TRBD1. The CDR3 runs 15 residues. V lost 3 bases, J lost 1 base, and 6 bases stayed unmatched. Looked up from germline, CDR1 is SGDLS and CDR2 is YYNGEE. The whole variable domain, filled in from reference TRBV9 and TRBJ1-1, reads DSGVTQTPKHLITATGQRVTLRCSPRSGDLSVYWYQQSLDQGLQFLIQYYNGEERAKGNILERFSAQQFPDLHSELNLSSLELGDSALYFCASSEMGQTNTEAFFGQGTRLTVV.

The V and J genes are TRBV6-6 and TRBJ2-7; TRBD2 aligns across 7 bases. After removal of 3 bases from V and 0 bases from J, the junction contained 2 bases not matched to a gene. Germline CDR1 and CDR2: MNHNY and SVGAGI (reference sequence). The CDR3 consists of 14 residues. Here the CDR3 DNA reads TGTGCCAGCAGTTATGGGAGGGCCTCCTACGAGCAGTACTTC. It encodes CASSYGRASYEQYF.

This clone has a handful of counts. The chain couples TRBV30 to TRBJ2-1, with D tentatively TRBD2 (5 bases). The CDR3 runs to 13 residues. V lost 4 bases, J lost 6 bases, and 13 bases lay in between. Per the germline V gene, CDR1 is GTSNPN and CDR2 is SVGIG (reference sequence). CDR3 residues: CAWTRGAVNEQFF. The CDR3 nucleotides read TGTGCCTGGACCCGGGGAGCGGTCAATGAGCAGTTCTTC.

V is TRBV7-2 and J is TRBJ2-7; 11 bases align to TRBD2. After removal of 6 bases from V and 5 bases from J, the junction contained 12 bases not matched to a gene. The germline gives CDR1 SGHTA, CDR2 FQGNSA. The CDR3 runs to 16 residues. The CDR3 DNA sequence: TGTGCCAGCAGGGGGACTAGCGGAGCCTTGAGACACGAGCAGTACTTC. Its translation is CASRGTSGALRHEQYF.

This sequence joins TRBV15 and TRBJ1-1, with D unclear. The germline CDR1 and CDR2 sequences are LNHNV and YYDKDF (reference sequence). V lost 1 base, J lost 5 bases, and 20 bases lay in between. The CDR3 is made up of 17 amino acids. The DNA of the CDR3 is TGTGCCACCAGCAGAGCTCCCCCGGGGAGGTCGGATACTGAAGCTTTCTTT. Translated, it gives CATSRAPPGRSDTEAFF.

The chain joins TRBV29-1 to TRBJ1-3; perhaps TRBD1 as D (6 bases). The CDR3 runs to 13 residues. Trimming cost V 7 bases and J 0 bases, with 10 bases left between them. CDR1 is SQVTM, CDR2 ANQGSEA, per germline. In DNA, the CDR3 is TGCAGCGCCGGGGACATCTCTGGAAACACCATATATTTT. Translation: CSAGDISGNTIYF.